This record concerns one T cell receptor (beta chain) sequence. Its antigen is unknown. Thawed PBMCs were FACS-sorted into unstimulated CD4+CD25+CD127- regulatory T cells, CD4+CD25- non-regulatory cells, CD4 and CD8 cells. Before regulatory T cell sorting, thawed PBMCs rested overnight at 37°C in 200 IU/ml IL-2. The sample is drawn from a study of Tregs in tolerant kidney transplant recipients. The study, taken as a whole, reports: Donor-specific Treg expansion exceeded global Treg expansion in tolerant patients, suggesting antigen drive. Biological reproducibility was not directly addressed, but technical replication error appeared minimal.

The CDR3 is made up of 16 amino acids. Trimming took 2 bases from V and 2 from J; bases not matched to a gene: 3. The germline V gene encodes CDR1 MNHNS and CDR2 SASEGT. TCRdb's table, derived via immunoSEQ multiplex PCR, lists solely in-frame clones and lacks some. The repertoire holds over 50,000 clones, with 70% to 90% as singletons. The sequencing here drew on Tregs from blood, taken before the transplant. This receptor was obtained from a human donor who received a combined kidney and bone marrow transplant. V and J are TRBV6-1 and TRBJ2-3; TRBD2 agrees at 11 bases. DNA of the CDR3: TGTGCCAGCAGTGAATTAGCGGGGGGGGCCACAGATACGCAGTATTTT. It translates to CASSELAGGATDTQYF.